This TCR beta chain stems from a study of shared clonotypes between healthy human individuals. With respect to this clone: Antigen specificity is unknown.

Overall study results and limits: Among four donors, roughly 5% of naive CD4 clonotypes were found in common.

Germline CDR1 is SGHDT and CDR2 is YYEEEE. Trimming removed 4 bases from V and 5 bases from J, with 16 bases in between. CDR3 length: 14 residues. CD45RO-negative CD8 cells positively selected for CCR7 made up the naive population, which excluded terminally differentiated effector memory CD45RA+ cells. The data were produced by immunoSEQ multiplex PCR, yet TCRdb's version contains in-frame clones alone and is incomplete. The data show around 600,000 clones, with roughly 98% seen just once and 0.3% held by the top ten. This sequence originates from a man aged 25 to 40 in good health. The sequenced sample consisted of naive CD8+ T cells sorted from blood. The V and J genes are TRBV5-6 and TRBJ2-7, with unresolved D. For the CDR3, the DNA is TGTGCCAGCAGCCGGGTCCGGTTCCCGAACGAGCAGTACTTC. Translation gives CASSRVRFPNEQYF.